This TCR beta chain appears in the sequencing data of a study of beta chain features in type 1 diabetes. On the study more broadly: The study found patients and healthy donors alike in age, gender and cell yields.

Every participating donor gave one draw, a heparinised blood sample averaging about 110 mL. Isolation of CD4+ naive, central memory, regulatory and stem cell-like memory cells was achieved by sorting via CD45RO/CCR7/CD25/CD127/CD95/CD27. Remarks on this clone: Its antigen is as yet unknown.

Overall study results and limits: Although PCR might favor shorter templates, it would do so equally in patients and controls.

All of the isolated RNA was reverse transcribed, so expressed TCRB transcripts were sequenced. Assay: immunoSEQ multiplex PCR; the TCRdb copy retains only in-frame clones and omits some. This table has 200,000 to 250,000 clones, 7.5% to 10% appearing once. The source of this sequence is a woman under 30 in good health. The sample comprised naive CD4+ T cells from blood.

CDR3 sequence reads: CASSYMAGGYEQYF. The CDR3 region has the DNA TGTGCCAGCAGTTACATGGCCGGGGGATACGAGCAGTACTTC. The chain uses TRBV7-9 and TRBJ2-7; D possibly corresponds to TRBD2 (6 bases). Trimming shortened V by 6 bases and J by 4 bases, and 16 bases separated the two germline ends. The CDR3 consists of 14 residues. CDR1 and CDR2 (germline): SEHNR, FQNEAQ (reference sequence).